The 18 T cell receptor beta chains presented below share a single source sample, sequenced in a study of OX40 agonist ivuxolimab in advanced cancers. The table came from immunoSEQ multiplex PCR; TCRdb's copy has only in-frame clones and leaves some out. The table lists approximately 81,000 clones, approximately 94% of them singletons. The sequencing here drew on CD4+ or CD8+ T cells sorted from blood, taken in a trial of the OX40 agonist ivuxolimab. Receptors originate from an adult with an advanced solid tumor such as melanoma, head and neck, liver or kidney cancer.

The V gene is TRBV7-2, the J gene TRBJ1-5, with 9 bases that match TRBD1. Germline values: CDR1 SGHTA, CDR2 FQGNSA. The V gene end was trimmed by 5 bases and the J gene end by 3 bases; junction bases not matched to a gene: 11. This CDR3 contains 17 residues. In DNA form, the CDR3 reads TGTGCCAGCAGCCAAGACAGGGGGGCGCGGAACAATCAGCCCCAGCATTTT. Amino acid sequence: CASSQDRGARNNQPQHF.

This chain connects TRBV28 to TRBJ1-3; tentative D call: TRBD1 (5 bases). This CDR3 has 14 residues. Germline V gene sequence: CDR1 MDHEN, CDR2 SYDVKM. The V gene lost 3 bases and the J gene lost 4 bases, with 10 bases spanning the gap. The CDR3 is CASSFRGTGNTIYF. DNA for the CDR3: TGTGCCAGCAGTTTCCGGGGGACGGGAAACACCATATATTTT.

This chain uses TRBV4-1 with TRBJ1-2; D gene ambiguous. V shed 3 bases and J shed 2 bases, with 13 bases lying between them. The CDR3 has 15 residues. Germline-derived CDR1 and CDR2 are MGHRA and YSYEKL. CDR3: CASSQIEAGNYGYTF. The DNA for the CDR3 is TGCGCCAGCAGCCAGATTGAAGCCGGGAACTATGGCTACACCTTC.

The chain uses TRBV2 and TRBJ2-5, with 11 bases fitting TRBD1. This CDR3 contains 17 residues. V was clipped by 8 bases and J by 2 bases; unmatched bases: 13. Germline V gene lookup returns CDR1 SNHLY and CDR2 FYNNEI. CDR3 nucleotide sequence: TGTGCCAGCTTAGGCCTTCTCCGGGACAGGGGGCAAGAGACCCAGTACTTC. It codes for CASLGLLRDRGQETQYF.

The chain uses TRBV6-4 and TRBJ2-1; TRBD1 or TRBD2 may be the D gene (5 bases each). The length of the CDR3 is 15 residues. The germline CDR1 and CDR2 sequences are MRHNA and SNTAGT. Trimming pared 2 bases from V and 3 bases from J, leaving 11 bases between. The CDR3, as DNA: TGTGCCAGCAGTGACGGTCCAGGGAGCTACAATGAGCAGTTCTTC. This codes for CASSDGPGSYNEQFF.

V and J are TRBV12-5 and TRBJ1-1, with a tentative D call TRBD1 (6 bases). Trimming removed 4 bases from V and 11 bases from J, with 14 bases in between. Per the germline V gene, CDR1 is LGHNT and CDR2 is FRNRAP. The CDR3 is 12 amino acids. CDR3 bases: TGTGCTAGTGGTTCTGGGGGGGCGCTGGCTTTCTTT. It encodes CASGSGGALAFF.

The chain carries TRBV27 and TRBJ1-5; D gene unclear. The germline gives CDR1 MNHEY, CDR2 SMNVEV (reference sequence). This CDR3 comprises 13 residues. Trimming took 5 bases from V and 3 from J, leaving 8 bases between them. The CDR3 region has the DNA TGTGCCAGCAGTCTTGGGGTCAATCAGCCCCAGCATTTT. This gives the protein CASSLGVNQPQHF.

The gene calls are TRBV21-1 and TRBJ1-3; the table's D call, TRBD1, has no DNA check behind it. TRBV21-1 is a pseudogene locus. The CDR3 totals 13 residues. CDR3 sequence (DNA): TGTGCCAGCAGCAAACCCAGGGGGGACACCATATATTTT. Translation gives CASSKPRGDTIYF.

The chain recombines TRBV7-2 with TRBJ2-7; a weak D match, TRBD1 (6 bases). V lost 5 bases to trimming and J lost 3 bases, with 14 bases between them. The germline V gene encodes CDR1 SGHTA and CDR2 FQGNSA. The CDR3 runs 14 residues. The CDR3 DNA is TGTGCCAGCAGCCCAGGGGCGACCCACTACGAGCAGTACTTC. Translation gives CASSPGATHYEQYF.

V gene TRBV5-5 combines with J gene TRBJ2-7; D possibly corresponds to TRBD1 (6 bases). Trimming shortened V by 4 bases and J by 4 bases, and 9 bases separated the two germline ends. The germline V gene encodes CDR1 SGHKS and CDR2 YYEKEE (reference sequence). This CDR3 comprises 12 residues. The CDR3 loop is CASSPDRYEQYF. The DNA for the CDR3 is TGTGCCAGCAGCCCCGACAGGTACGAGCAGTACTTC.

This clone was seen only a few times. This rearrangement joins TRBV7-9 to TRBJ1-1; D perhaps matches TRBD1 (5 bases). This CDR3 is 16 amino acids long. With 5 bases removed from V and 1 base from J, the gap between germline ends came to 17 bases. Germline V gives CDR1 SEHNR, CDR2 FQNEAQ (reference sequence). CDR3 sequence: CASSVESEGTNTEAFF. The CDR3 DNA follows: TGTGCCAGCAGCGTAGAGTCGGAGGGGACGAACACTGAAGCTTTCTTT.

With respect to this clone: The junction does not match germline at one end; this may be a read error. V and J are TRBV6-5 and TRBJ2-1; D unresolved. Germline lookup yields CDR1 MNHEY and CDR2 SVGAGI. There are 13 residues in the CDR3. The CDR3 nucleotides are TGTGCCAGCAGTCCATCCTCCGACAATGAGCAGTTCTTC. Translating gives CASSPSSDNEQFF.

The chain couples TRBV7-3 to TRBJ2-2; no firm D call. Germline V CDR1 and CDR2: SGHTA, FQGTGA. V was trimmed by 5 bases and J by 4 bases, leaving 5 bases between them. The CDR3 consists of 12 residues. CDR3 loop: CASSLGTGELFF. Written as DNA, the CDR3 is TGTGCCAGCAGCCTAGGCACCGGGGAGCTGTTTTTT.

The J gene is TRBJ1-2, the V gene TRBV27; D unresolved. The germline gives CDR1 MNHEY, CDR2 SMNVEV (reference sequence). The CDR3 spans 15 residues. The V gene lost 3 bases and the J gene lost 7 bases, with 18 bases spanning the gap. The CDR3 region is CASSFRGSGVAGYTF. The CDR3 DNA reads as TGTGCCAGCAGTTTTCGGGGATCCGGTGTCGCTGGCTACACCTTC.

The J gene is TRBJ2-7, the V gene TRBV9; D is perhaps TRBD1 (5 bases). The CDR3 contains 15 residues. The V gene lost 0 bases and the J gene lost 0 bases, with 10 bases spanning the gap. CDR1 is SGDLS, CDR2 YYNGEE, per germline. CDR3: CASSVGGLPSYEQYF. The CDR3 nucleotides are TGTGCCAGCAGCGTAGGGGGCCTCCCCTCCTACGAGCAGTACTTC.

This clone has a single count. V and J are TRBV27 and TRBJ2-2; 12 bases match TRBD2. Losses at the gene ends were 6 bases for V and 3 bases for J; bases not matched to a gene: 17. CDR1 and CDR2 from the germline V gene are MNHEY and SMNVEV (reference sequence). There are 20 residues in the CDR3. The CDR3 DNA is TGTGCCAGCAGAGTTAGGCCGTGGGCTAGCGGGAGGGGGGACACCGGGGAGCTGTTTTTT. Translating gives CASRVRPWASGRGDTGELFF.

The V gene is TRBV4-3, the J gene TRBJ2-1; no reliable D call. This CDR3 contains 15 residues. CDR1 and CDR2 (germline): LGHNA, YSLEER. Between the trimmed V and J ends, which lost 1 base and 0 bases, there was a span of 7 bases. The CDR3 loop reads CASSQVESSYNEQFF. In DNA, the CDR3 is TGCGCCAGCAGCCAAGTCGAGAGCTCCTACAATGAGCAGTTCTTC.

The chain couples TRBV12-5 to TRBJ1-1; 8 bases are shared with TRBD1. From germline, CDR1 is LGHNT and CDR2 FRNRAP. Trimming removed 5 bases from V and 0 bases from J; junction bases left unmatched: 8. This CDR3 spans 16 amino acids. The CDR3 region has the DNA TGTGCTAGTGGTACCAGGGGGCTTGGGGTGAACACTGAAGCTTTCTTT. Protein product: CASGTRGLGVNTEAFF.